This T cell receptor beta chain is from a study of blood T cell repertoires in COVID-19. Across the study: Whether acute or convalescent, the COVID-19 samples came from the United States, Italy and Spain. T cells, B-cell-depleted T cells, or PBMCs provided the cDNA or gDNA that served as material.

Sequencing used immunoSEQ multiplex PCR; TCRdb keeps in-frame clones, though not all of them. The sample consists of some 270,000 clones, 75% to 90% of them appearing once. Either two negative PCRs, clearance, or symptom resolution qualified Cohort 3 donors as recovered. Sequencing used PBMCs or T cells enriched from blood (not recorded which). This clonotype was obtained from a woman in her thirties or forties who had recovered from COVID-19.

As DNA, the CDR3 is TGTGCCACCAGTGATTCGGGGACAGGGACGTACTACAATGAGCAGTTCTTC. Its translation: CATSDSGTGTYYNEQFF. The chain recombines TRBV24-1 with TRBJ2-1; 9 bases agree with TRBD1. Germline V gene data show CDR1 as KGHDR and CDR2 as SFDVKD. Trimming removed 2 bases from V and 3 bases from J; junction bases left unmatched: 7. The CDR3 totals 17 residues.